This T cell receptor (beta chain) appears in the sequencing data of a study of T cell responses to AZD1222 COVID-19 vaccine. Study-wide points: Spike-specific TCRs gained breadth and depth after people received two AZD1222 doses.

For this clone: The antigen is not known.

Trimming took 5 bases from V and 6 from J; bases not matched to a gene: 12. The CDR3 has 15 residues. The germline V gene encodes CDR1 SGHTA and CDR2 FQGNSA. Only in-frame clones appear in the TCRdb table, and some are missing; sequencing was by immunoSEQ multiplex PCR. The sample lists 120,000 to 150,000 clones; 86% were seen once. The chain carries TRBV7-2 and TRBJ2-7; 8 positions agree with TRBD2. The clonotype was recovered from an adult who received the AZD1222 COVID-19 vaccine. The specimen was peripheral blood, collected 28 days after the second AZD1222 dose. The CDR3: CASSPSTSGGAEQYF. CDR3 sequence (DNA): TGTGCCAGCAGCCCCTCGACCAGCGGGGGAGCCGAGCAGTACTTC.